This T cell receptor beta chain was found in a study of blood T cell repertoires in COVID-19. Profiled with immunoSEQ multiplex PCR; TCRdb holds only in-frame clones, not every one. Seen here are about 190,000 clones, around 85% observed once, and the top ten hold about 3.5%. This CDR3 contains 12 residues. Germline V CDR1 and CDR2: SNHLY, FYNNEI. Unmatched junction bases numbered 3, after V lost 5 bases and J lost 6 bases. What was sequenced was PBMCs or T cells enriched from blood (not recorded which). The chain employs TRBV2 and TRBJ1-1, with 7 bases lining up with TRBD1. This clonotype originated in a woman aged 25 to 39 who had recovered from COVID-19. CDR3 DNA: TGTGCCAGCAGTTCACAGGGGCCTGAAGCTTTCTTT. It codes for CASSSQGPEAFF.